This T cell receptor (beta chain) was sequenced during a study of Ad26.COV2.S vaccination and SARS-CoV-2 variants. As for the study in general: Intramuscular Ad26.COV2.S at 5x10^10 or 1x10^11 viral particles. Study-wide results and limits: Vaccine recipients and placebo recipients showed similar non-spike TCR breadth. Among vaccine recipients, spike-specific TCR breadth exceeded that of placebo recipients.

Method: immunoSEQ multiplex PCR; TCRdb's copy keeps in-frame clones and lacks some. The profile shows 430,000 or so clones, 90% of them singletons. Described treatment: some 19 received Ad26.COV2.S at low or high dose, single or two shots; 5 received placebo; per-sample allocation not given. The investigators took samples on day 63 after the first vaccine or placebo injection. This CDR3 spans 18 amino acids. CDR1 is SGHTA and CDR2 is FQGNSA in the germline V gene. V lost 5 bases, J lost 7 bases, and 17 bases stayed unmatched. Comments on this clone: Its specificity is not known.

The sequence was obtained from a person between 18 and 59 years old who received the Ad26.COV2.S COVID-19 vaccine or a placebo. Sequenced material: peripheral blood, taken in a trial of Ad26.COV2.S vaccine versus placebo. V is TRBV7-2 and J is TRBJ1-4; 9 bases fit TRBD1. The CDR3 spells CASSRRAPNRGLAEKLFF. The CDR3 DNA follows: TGTGCCAGCAGCAGACGAGCCCCTAACAGGGGGCTCGCTGAAAAACTGTTTTTT.